This TCR beta chain originates from a study of blood T cell repertoires in COVID-19. Study details: Material from acute and convalescent COVID-19 was sourced from the United States, Italy and Spain. T cells, B-cell-depleted T cells, or PBMCs provided the cDNA or gDNA that served as material.

As processed by the authors: The authors estimated nucleated cell counts from reference gene primer amplification. The table came from immunoSEQ multiplex PCR; TCRdb's copy has only in-frame clones and leaves some out. The DNA gave D and trimming, while V, J and clone size come from that table. This table holds around 260,000 clones, approximately 85% found once. There are 17 residues in the CDR3. V gave up 6 bases and J gave up 3 bases, with 22 bases separating them. The V gene's germline CDR1 is MNHEY and CDR2 SMNVEV (reference sequence). The chain links TRBV27 to TRBJ2-3; tentatively, D is TRBD1 (6 bases). The sequence was collected from a human donor in a cohort sampled during active COVID-19. Source material: peripheral blood. The CDR3 protein is CASSPMGRGSETDTQYF. The CDR3 DNA is TGTGCCAGCAGCCCCATGGGTAGGGGGAGTGAGACAGATACGCAGTATTTT.